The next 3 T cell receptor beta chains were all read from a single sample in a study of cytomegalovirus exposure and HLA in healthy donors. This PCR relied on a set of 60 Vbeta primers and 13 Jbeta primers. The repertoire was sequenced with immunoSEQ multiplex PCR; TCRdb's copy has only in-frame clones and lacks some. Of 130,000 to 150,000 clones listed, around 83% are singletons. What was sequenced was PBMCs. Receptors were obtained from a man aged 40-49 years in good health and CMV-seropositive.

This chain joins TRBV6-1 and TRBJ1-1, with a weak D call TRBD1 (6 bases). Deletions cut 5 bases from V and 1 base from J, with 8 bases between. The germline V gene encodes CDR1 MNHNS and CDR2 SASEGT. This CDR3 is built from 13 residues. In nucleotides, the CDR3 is TGTGCCAGCAGTATACAGGGGAACACTGAAGCTTTCTTT. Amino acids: CASSIQGNTEAFF.

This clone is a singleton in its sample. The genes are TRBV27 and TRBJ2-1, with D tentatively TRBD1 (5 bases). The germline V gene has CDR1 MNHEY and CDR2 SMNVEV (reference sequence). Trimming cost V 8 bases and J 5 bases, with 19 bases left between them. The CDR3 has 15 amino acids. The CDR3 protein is CASRYRGPLNNEQFF. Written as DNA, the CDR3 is TGTGCCAGCCGGTATAGGGGTCCGCTCAACAATGAGCAGTTCTTC.

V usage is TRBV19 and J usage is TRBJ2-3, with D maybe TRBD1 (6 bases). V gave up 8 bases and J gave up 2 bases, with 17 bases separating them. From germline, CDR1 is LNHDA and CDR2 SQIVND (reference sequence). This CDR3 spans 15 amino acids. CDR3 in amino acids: CASSLGRDNTDTQYF. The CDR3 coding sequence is TGTGCCAGTTCCCTGGGCAGGGACAACACAGATACGCAGTATTTT.